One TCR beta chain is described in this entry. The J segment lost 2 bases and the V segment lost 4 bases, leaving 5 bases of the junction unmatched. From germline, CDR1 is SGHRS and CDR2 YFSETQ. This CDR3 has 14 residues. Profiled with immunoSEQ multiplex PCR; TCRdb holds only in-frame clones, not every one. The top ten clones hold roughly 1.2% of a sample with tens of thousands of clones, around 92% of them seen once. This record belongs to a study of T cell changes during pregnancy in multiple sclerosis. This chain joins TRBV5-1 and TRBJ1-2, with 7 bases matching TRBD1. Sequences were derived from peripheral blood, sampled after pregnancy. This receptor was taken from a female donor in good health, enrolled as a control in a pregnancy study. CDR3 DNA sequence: TGCGCCAGCAGCCCCGGGACAGAGAACTATGGCTACACCTTC. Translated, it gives CASSPGTENYGYTF.